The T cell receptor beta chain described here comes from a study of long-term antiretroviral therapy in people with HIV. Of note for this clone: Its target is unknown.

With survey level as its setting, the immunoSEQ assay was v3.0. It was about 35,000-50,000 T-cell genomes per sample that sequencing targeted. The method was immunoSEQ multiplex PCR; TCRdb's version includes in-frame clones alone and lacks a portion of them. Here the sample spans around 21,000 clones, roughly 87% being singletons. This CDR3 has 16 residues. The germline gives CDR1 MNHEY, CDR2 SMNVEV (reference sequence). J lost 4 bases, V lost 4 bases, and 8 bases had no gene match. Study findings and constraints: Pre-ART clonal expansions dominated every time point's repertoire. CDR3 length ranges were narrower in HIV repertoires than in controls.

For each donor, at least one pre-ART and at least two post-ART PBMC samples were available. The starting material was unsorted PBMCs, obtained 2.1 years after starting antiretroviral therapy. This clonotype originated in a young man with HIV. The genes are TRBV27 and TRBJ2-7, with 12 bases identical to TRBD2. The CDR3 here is CASSSYSSGRAYEQYF. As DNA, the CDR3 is TGTGCCAGCAGTTCATACTCTAGCGGGAGGGCTTACGAGCAGTACTTC.